This T cell receptor beta chain is drawn from a study of T-cell memory formation after mild COVID-19. The overall study: Each donor largely had its own TCR clusters. Notes on the study in general: CD4+ contracting clones were mainly CM and EM; CD8+ ones, EMRA. There were some responding clones in pre-infection memory, which suggested that cross-reactive memory had joined.

CDR1 is SNHLY and CDR2 is FYNNEI in the germline V gene. The CDR3 totals 14 residues. Trimming left V 5 bases short and J 5 bases short, with 12 bases between. This clonotype was recorded a few times. Antigen: not known. From 5'RACE with constant-segment primers came TCR alpha and TCR beta cDNA libraries that carried sample barcodes and UMIs. A single record per CDR3 protein comes from TCRdb applying MiXCR to the 5' RACE reads. The sample carries over 500,000 distinct CDR3 sequences, around 15% recorded once. The sequenced sample consisted of PBMCs or a T cell subset sorted from them (not recorded which). The chain joins TRBV2 to TRBJ2-2; D is uncertain. This sequence originates from an adult woman who had mild COVID-19 (a few samples of this study predate the infection). Cell type and time point are not known. This CDR3 reads CASSRAASTGELFF. Here the CDR3 DNA reads TGTGCCAGCAGTCGCGCTGCGAGTACCGGGGAGCTGTTTTTT.